This passage covers 17 T cell receptor beta chains from one sample sequenced in a study of monozygotic twins with inflammatory bowel disease (dated by TCRdb to about 2019). Libraries were built with 5' RACE. Reads for this sample came from an Illumina HiSeq 2500. TCRdb reprocessed the sequencing reads and holds a single record per CDR3 protein sequence, with no DNA. The data table for this sample lists fewer than 350,000 distinct CDR3 sequences. Around 2% of the sample goes to the ten largest clones. Input material: blood. Source of these receptors: a human donor with ulcerative colitis or Crohn's disease, or a healthy co-twin of an affected twin (not recorded which).

This chain uses TRBV28 with TRBJ2-7. CDR1 MDHEN and CDR2 SYDVKM come from the germline V gene. The length of the CDR3 is 12 residues. CDR3: CASSFDRGEQYF.

This sequence joins TRBV9 and TRBJ1-4; with no DNA, the TCRdb D assignment of TRBD1 cannot be verified. CDR3 length equals 16 residues. The germline V gene has CDR1 SGDLS and CDR2 YYNGEE. The CDR3 sequence is CASSAGRGIANEKLFF. The full variable domain, with the rest looked up from reference TRBV9 and TRBJ1-4, is DSGVTQTPKHLITATGQRVTLRCSPRSGDLSVYWYQQSLDQGLQFLIQYYNGEERAKGNILERFSAQQFPDLHSELNLSSLELGDSALYFCASSAGRGIANEKLFFGSGTQLSVL.

This chain links TRBV4-2 with TRBJ2-2. The CDR3 runs 14 residues. CDR1 LGHNA and CDR2 YNFKEQ come from the germline V gene. The CDR3 is CASSQGVLTGELFF.

The chain combines TRBV6-1 with TRBJ1-2; the D gene TCRdb calls, TRBD1, cannot be checked with no DNA. The CDR3 extends over 15 amino acids. Germline lookup yields CDR1 MNHNS and CDR2 SASEGT. The CDR3 here is CASRDRGRRGYGYTF.

The chain joins TRBV24-1 to TRBJ2-1; TCRdb indicates TRBD1, and absent DNA this call remains unverified. Germline V gives CDR1 KGHDR, CDR2 SFDVKD. CDR3 length: 14 residues. The CDR3 region is CATSGYTGTEFKFF.

V and J are TRBV5-5 and TRBJ1-2; the TRBD1 assignment by TCRdb is unverifiable without DNA. The germline V gene has CDR1 SGHKS and CDR2 YYEKEE (reference sequence). This CDR3 has 18 residues. CDR3 region: CASSLAFRKTGVGYGYTF.

This chain uses TRBV7-8 with TRBJ1-3; with no DNA, the TCRdb D assignment of TRBD1 cannot be verified. Germline V gene data show CDR1 as SGHVS and CDR2 as FQNEAQ. The CDR3 has 17 residues. CDR3 sequence reads: CASSLGGRQYSGNTIYF.

This chain uses TRBV6-5 with TRBJ2-2. CDR1 is MNHEY, CDR2 SVGAGI, per germline. CDR3 length: 17 residues. CDR3 loop: CASSYNSRTFYTGELFF.

V gene TRBV5-6 combines with J gene TRBJ2-2; TCRdb selects TRBD1, and the lack of DNA leaves this call unchecked. Germline values: CDR1 SGHDT, CDR2 YYEEEE. The CDR3 extends over 13 amino acids. CDR3 residues: CASSLPGTGALFF. Variable domain in full (rest from reference TRBV5-6 and TRBJ2-2): DAGVTQSPTHLIKTRGQQVTLRCSPKSGHDTVSWYQQALGQGPQFIFQYYEEEERQRGNFPDRFSGHQFPNYSSELNVNALLLGDSALYLCASSLPGTGALFFGEGSRLTVL.

V is TRBV7-9 and J is TRBJ1-3; TCRdb's assignment of TRBD1 cannot be checked, as there is no DNA. The length of the CDR3 is 15 residues. Per the germline V gene, CDR1 is SEHNR and CDR2 is FQNEAQ (reference sequence). CDR3 amino acids: CASSPVPISGNTIYF.

The genes are TRBV5-1 and TRBJ1-5; the D gene TCRdb calls, TRBD1, cannot be checked with no DNA. The length of the CDR3 is 15 residues. Germline assignment: CDR1 SGHRS and CDR2 YFSETQ. CDR3 amino acids: CASSLAGGPNQPQHF. Filled out from reference TRBV5-1 and TRBJ1-5, the complete variable domain reads KAGVTQTPRYLIKTRGQQVTLSCSPISGHRSVSWYQQTPGQGLQFLFEYFSETQRNKGNFPGRFSGRQFSNSRSEMNVSTLELGDSALYLCASSLAGGPNQPQHFGDGTRLSIL.

This chain connects TRBV4-2 to TRBJ2-1; TCRdb outputs TRBD2, but without DNA this stays unchecked. The CDR3 runs 19 residues. CDR1 is LGHNA and CDR2 is YNFKEQ in the germline V gene. CDR3 region: CASSRGGTSGGAPYNEQFF.

V gene TRBV18 combines with J gene TRBJ1-1. CDR3 size: 12 residues. The V gene's germline CDR1 is KGHSH and CDR2 LQKENI. Here the CDR3 reads CASSPSYTQAFF.

The J gene is TRBJ1-5, the V gene TRBV29-1; TCRdb reports TRBD1, a call that lacks DNA to check it against. In germline, CDR1 is SQVTM, CDR2 ANQGSEA. The CDR3 runs 13 residues. CDR3 in amino acids: CSVAGGANQPQHF.

The chain carries TRBV28 and TRBJ2-7; TCRdb lists TRBD2, though no DNA is available to test this call. The CDR3 length is 14 residues. Per the germline V gene, CDR1 is MDHEN and CDR2 is SYDVKM. Here the CDR3 reads CASSPPARGSKQYF. Full variable domain (outside the CDR3, taken from reference TRBV28 and TRBJ2-7): DVKVTQSSRYLVKRTGEKVFLECVQDMDHENMFWYRQDPGLGLRLIYFSYDVKMKEKGDIPEGYSVSREKKERFSLILESASTNQTSMYLCASSPPARGSKQYFGPGTRLTVT.

The genes are TRBV30 and TRBJ1-1. Germline V gives CDR1 GTSNPN, CDR2 SVGIG (reference sequence). This CDR3 has 13 residues. CDR3: CAWGGLGDAEAFF.

The chain is built from TRBV28 and TRBJ1-2; TCRdb lists TRBD1, though no DNA is available to test this call. CDR1 is MDHEN, CDR2 SYDVKM, per germline. CDR3 length: 14 amino acids. CDR3 sequence: CASSRGQGERGYTF.